This TCR beta chain originates from a study of T cells in Graves' hyperthyroidism and ophthalmopathy. The study's findings and limits: The blood repertoire included most of the expanded thyroid clonotypes above 0.001.

What was amplified from RNA transcripts were TCR beta CDR3 regions. The HTBI primer set drove a first-round RT-PCR of the TCR CDR3. TCRdb itself ran the multiplex PCR reads through MiXCR, one entry per CDR3 protein. The data show over 200,000 distinct CDR3 sequences, around 19% seen once. This clonotype was picked up many times. Its antigen is unidentified. The TCR sequence derives from a man in his forties with Graves' hyperthyroidism. The sample comprised blood.

The CDR3 bases are TGTGCCATCAATACAGAAAACTATGGCTACACCTTC. Its protein is CAINTENYGYTF. The chain carries TRBV10-3 and TRBJ1-2; D call uncertain. V shed 7 bases and J shed 2 bases, with 8 bases lying between them. Germline CDR1 ENHRY, CDR2 SYGVKD. This CDR3 comprises 12 residues.